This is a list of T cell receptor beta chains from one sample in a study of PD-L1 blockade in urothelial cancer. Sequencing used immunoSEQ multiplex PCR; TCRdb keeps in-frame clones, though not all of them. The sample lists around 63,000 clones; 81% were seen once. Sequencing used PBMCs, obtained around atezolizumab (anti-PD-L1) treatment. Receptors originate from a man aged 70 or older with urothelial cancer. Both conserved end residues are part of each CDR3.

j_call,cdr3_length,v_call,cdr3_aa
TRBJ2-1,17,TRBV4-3,CASSSRTSGNRGNEQFF
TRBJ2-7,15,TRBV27,CASSFGADPTYEQYF
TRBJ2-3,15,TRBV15,CATSRVKTGGDTQYF
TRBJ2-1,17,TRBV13,CASSGGSGGRGYYEQFF
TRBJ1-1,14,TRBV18,CASSPGQVNTEAFF
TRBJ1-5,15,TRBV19,CASSIGNSEIQPQHF
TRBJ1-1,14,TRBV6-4,CASSDSSRGTEAFF
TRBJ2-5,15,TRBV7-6,CASSLSGLALETQYF
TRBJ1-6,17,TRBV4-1,CASSLIIRPAGNTPLHF
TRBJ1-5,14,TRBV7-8,CASSPGQDIQSQHF
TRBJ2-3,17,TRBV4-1,CASSQTSGSPDGNTQYF
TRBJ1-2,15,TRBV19,CASRSWAGQGLGYTF
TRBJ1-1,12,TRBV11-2,CASSRLNTEAFF
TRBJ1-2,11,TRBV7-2,CASSLGGDHTF
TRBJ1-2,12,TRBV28,CASSKSNYGYTF
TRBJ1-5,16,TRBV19,CASAPRQGVKDQPQHF
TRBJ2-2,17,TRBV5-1,CASSLVRDSLNTGELFF
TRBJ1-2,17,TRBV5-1,CASSLGGPQGALDGYTF
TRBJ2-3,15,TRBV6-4,CASSDGTGGTDTQYF
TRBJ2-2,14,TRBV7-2,CASSYRINTGELFF
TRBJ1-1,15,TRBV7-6,CASSLISPADTEAFF
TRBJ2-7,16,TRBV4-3,CASSQDVAGALGEQYF
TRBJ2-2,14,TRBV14,CASSRRVNTGELFF
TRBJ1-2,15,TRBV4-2,CASSQAQGNYYGYTF
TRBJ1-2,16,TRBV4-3,CASSQEAAGKSNGYTF
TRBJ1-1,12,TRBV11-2,CASAGGNTEAFF
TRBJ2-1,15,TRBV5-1,CASSLEGTSAREQFF
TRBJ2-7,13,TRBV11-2,CASSLQRIYEQYF
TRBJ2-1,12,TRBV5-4,CASSSNSPEQFF
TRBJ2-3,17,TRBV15,CATSRVGRGRSTDTQYF
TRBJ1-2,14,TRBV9,CASSVDQGHYGYTF
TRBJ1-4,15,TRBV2,CASREGQGPNEKLFF
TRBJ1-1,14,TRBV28,CASSRTDVNTEAFF
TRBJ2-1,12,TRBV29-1,CSVVRENNEQFF
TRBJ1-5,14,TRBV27,CASRLGQGREPQHF
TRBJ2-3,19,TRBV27,CASTEKVVDAGRILDTQYF
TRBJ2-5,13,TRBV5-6,CASSLKRRETQYF